Below, one T cell receptor (beta chain) is given with its context. Its cognate antigen is unknown. This CDR3 spans 15 amino acids. Germline CDR1 reads SGHTA; CDR2 reads FQGNSA. The V and J ends lost 4 bases and 1 base, in that order; junction bases with no gene match: 6. The data derive from a study of T cells in Graves' hyperthyroidism and ophthalmopathy. Amplified regions were TCR beta CDR3 sequences from RNA transcripts. Carried out on the TCR CDR3, a first-round RT-PCR used the HTBI primer set. A single record per CDR3 protein comes from TCRdb applying MiXCR to the multiplex PCR reads. The sample yields over 650,000 distinct CDR3 sequences, 40% to 55% seen once. Study-level findings and limits: The model predicted ophthalmopathy a median approximately 6.3 months before onset. Most thyroid-expanded clonotypes above 0.001 were also found in blood.

The clonotype was recovered from an adult man with Graves' disease, either hyperthyroidism or ophthalmopathy (not recorded which). The V call is TRBV7-2, the J call TRBJ2-5; TRBD1 matches at 7 bases. The source material was peripheral blood or thyroid tissue (not recorded which). The CDR3 sequence: CASSSPWDSQETQYF. CDR3 bases: TGTGCCAGCAGCTCCCCGTGGGACAGCCAAGAGACCCAGTACTTC. Looking up the rest from reference TRBV7-2 and TRBJ2-5 gives the full variable domain: GAGVSQSPSNKVTEKGKDVELRCDPISGHTALYWYRQSLGQGLEFLIYFQGNSAPDKSGLPSDRFSAERTGGSVSTLTIQRTQQEDSAVYLCASSSPWDSQETQYFGPGTRLLVL.